This T cell receptor (beta chain) was identified in a study of blood T cell repertoires in COVID-19. Study-level information: COVID-19 samples from acute and convalescent phases originated in the United States, Italy and Spain. PBMCs, B-cell-depleted T cells, or T cells were the source of the cDNA or gDNA that made up the material.

As handled by the study authors: Nucleated cell number was recorded as an estimate derived from reference gene primer amplification. Only in-frame clones appear in the TCRdb table, and some are missing; sequencing was by immunoSEQ multiplex PCR. The DNA was the basis for D and trimming; V, J and clone size are from that table. This sample has about 59,000 clones, with roughly 85% found just once. CDR1 MNHEY and CDR2 SVGEGT come from the germline V gene. The CDR3 length is 14 residues. Trimming removed 6 bases at V and 4 bases at J, with 15 bases between. V gene TRBV6-2 or TRBV6-3 combines with J gene TRBJ1-2; no reliable D call. The clonotype was recovered from a man aged 60-69 years with acute or convalescent COVID-19. Sequencing was done on a sample of peripheral blood. The CDR3 DNA follows: TGTGCCAGCAGCAGTCCGACTGAGGCCTATGGCTACACCTTC. This gives the protein CASSSPTEAYGYTF.